Sequencing of this T cell receptor beta chain was carried out in a study of molecular identifiers for immune sequencing clone quantification. The CDR3 totals 19 residues. Germline V lookup: CDR1 LNHNV, CDR2 YYDKDF (reference sequence). V lost 2 bases, J lost 0 bases, and 6 bases stayed unmatched. This clonotype was seen at least ten times. Methods described previously, with TCR primers listed, were used for bulk TCR libraries. Using its own MiXCR run on the PCR reads, TCRdb lists one record per CDR3 protein. The sample comprises under 100,000 distinct CDR3 sequences, approximately 25% of which are singletons, and about 0.8% rests with the top ten.

V gene TRBV15 combines with J gene TRBJ2-6; TRBD2 matches 11 bases. The sequencing sample was made of naive CD8+ T cells from blood, with Jurkat cell RNA spiked in. Subset given: FACS-sorted CD8+CD4-CCR7+CD45RA+ naive T cells. The sequence derives from a human donor in good health. Some libraries in this study had Jurkat cell RNA spiked in. CDR3 region: CATSRYLTSGTSGANVLTF. CDR3 DNA sequence: TGTGCCACCAGCAGATACCTGACTAGCGGGACCTCTGGGGCCAACGTCCTGACTTTC.